This TCR beta chain was recovered during a study of vaccination and CD4 T cells after COVID-19. For the study at large: Comprising six males and four females, the convalescent participants counted two Hispanic individuals among them.

Germline V gene lookup returns CDR1 DFQATT and CDR2 SNEGSKA (reference sequence). Trimming took off 3 bases at V and 3 bases at J, with 9 bases between the two ends. This CDR3 is 12 amino acids long. The treatment denotes: approximately 9-day PBMC culture with coronavirus spike peptide pools or control peptides (ViraFEST assay). Points on this clonotype: The antigen is undetermined.

Sequencing of the DNA from cultured CD4+ T cells was carried out with the Oncomine TCR Beta short-read assay. Using the QIAamp micro DNA kit, genomic DNA was extracted from the CD4+ T cells that had been cultured. TCRdb recomputed calls from the PCR reads with MiXCR, one row per CDR3 protein. The sample has over 15,000 distinct CDR3 sequences, approximately 55% seen once. Sample: CD4+ T cells from blood, cultured in vitro. The gene calls are TRBV20-1 and TRBJ2-7; D ambiguous. This sequence was found in a human donor who had recovered from COVID-19. DNA of the CDR3: TGCAGTGCTAGTAAGGTCGTCTACGAGCAGTACTTC. Translating gives CSASKVVYEQYF.